The clone carrying this T cell receptor (beta chain) has more than one count but fewer than ten. Its matching antigen is unknown. These data belong to a study of radiotherapy plus CTLA-4 blockade in lung cancer. Whole-study context: In roughly 17% of patients, objective responses were seen; 25% to 40% had disease control.

Notes on the study in general: Among reported predictors of response, early blood T cell clone dynamics with interferon-beta performed best. Radiotherapy with ipilimumab was followed by blood expansion of tumor-derived clones.

The CDR3 length is 16 residues. CDR1 and CDR2 from the germline V gene are SGHNT and YENEEA. V lost 3 bases, J lost 5 bases, and 4 bases stayed unmatched. The protocol was immunoSEQ multiplex PCR, while the TCRdb copy is restricted to in-frame clones and leaves out a portion. This table has 90,000 to 100,000 clones, approximately 72% appearing once. The clonotype comes from a human donor with non-small cell lung cancer who had a partial response to radiotherapy plus ipilimumab. Some clones in this sample may be carry-over from other donors' samples. The J gene is TRBJ2-2, the V gene TRBV11-3; 12 nucleotides match TRBD1. The sequenced sample was peripheral blood, obtained from a patient treated with radiotherapy plus ipilimumab. The CDR3 loop is CASSFPGQGATGELFF. The CDR3 bases are TGTGCCAGCAGCTTCCCGGGACAGGGGGCTACCGGGGAGCTGTTTTTT.